The T cell receptor (beta chain) described here comes from a study of T cell changes during pregnancy in multiple sclerosis. Germline CDR1 and CDR2: SGHNT and YYREEE (reference sequence). The CDR3 has 13 residues. The V gene lost 4 bases and the J gene lost 2 bases, with 10 bases spanning the gap. Clones were sequenced by immunoSEQ multiplex PCR, and TCRdb holds only the in-frame ones, with some missing. Here the sample spans around 30,000 clones, 89% being singletons. V gene TRBV5-4 combines with J gene TRBJ2-7, with D uncertain. This TCR was recovered from a female donor with multiple sclerosis, enrolled in a pregnancy study. The specimen was CD8+ T cells from peripheral blood mononuclear cells, collected in the second trimester of pregnancy. Here the CDR3 DNA reads TGTGCCAGCAGCGGAACCGACACCTACGAGCAGTACTTC. Its protein is CASSGTDTYEQYF.